This TCR beta chain was profiled in a study of cytomegalovirus exposure and HLA in healthy donors. Broader study findings: Follow-up analysis later connected one missense variant in DCLRE1C with trimming of TCR beta V- and J-genes. TCR sequences were mostly rare, though some public TCRs occurred in many donors.

PCR used 60 Vbeta primers and 13 Jbeta primers. Original processing methods: Unique TCR beta chains numbered 80 million to 95 million in a later analysis, with approximately 10 million shared. TCRdb keeps only in-frame clones here, not all; method: immunoSEQ multiplex PCR. Clonal size and the V and J genes are those of that table, whereas D and trimming came from the DNA. The sample contains 150,000 or so clones, roughly four fifths of which appear only once. Germline CDR1 and CDR2: LNHNV and YYDKDF (reference sequence). This CDR3 region has 14 residues. Between the trimmed V and J ends, which lost 0 bases and 4 bases, there was a span of 9 bases. Turning to this clone: The antigen remains unidentified.

The chain joins TRBV15 to TRBJ1-2; tentative D call: TRBD1 (5 bases). The clonotype originates from a male donor in good health and CMV-seropositive. Sequencing input: PBMCs. DNA of the CDR3: TGTGCCACCAGCAGAGAGGGAGGGACCTATGGCTACACCTTC. This sequence encodes CATSREGGTYGYTF.